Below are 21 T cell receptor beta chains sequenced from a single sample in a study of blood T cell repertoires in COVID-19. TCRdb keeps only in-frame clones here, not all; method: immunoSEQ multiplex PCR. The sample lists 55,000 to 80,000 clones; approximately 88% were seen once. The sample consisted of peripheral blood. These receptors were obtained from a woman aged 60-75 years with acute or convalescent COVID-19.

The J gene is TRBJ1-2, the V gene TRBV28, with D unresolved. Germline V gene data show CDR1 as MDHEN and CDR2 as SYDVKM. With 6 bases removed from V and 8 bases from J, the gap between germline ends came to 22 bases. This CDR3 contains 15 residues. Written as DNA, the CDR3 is TGTGCCAGCAGCTTAGACAACCGGGTAGCGGGCGGCTACACCTTC. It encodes CASSLDNRVAGGYTF.

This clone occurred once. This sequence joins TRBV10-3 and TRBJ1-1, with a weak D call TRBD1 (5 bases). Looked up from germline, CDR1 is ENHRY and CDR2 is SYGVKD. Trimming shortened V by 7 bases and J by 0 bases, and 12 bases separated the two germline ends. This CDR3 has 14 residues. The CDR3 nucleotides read TGTGCCATCAACCACGACAGTCTGAACACTGAAGCTTTCTTT. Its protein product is CAINHDSLNTEAFF.

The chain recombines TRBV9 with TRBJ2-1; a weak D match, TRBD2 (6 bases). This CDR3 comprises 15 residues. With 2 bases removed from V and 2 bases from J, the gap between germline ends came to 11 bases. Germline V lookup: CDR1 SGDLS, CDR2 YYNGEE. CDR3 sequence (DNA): TGTGCCAGCAGCGTTCTCACTAGCACCTACAATGAGCAGTTCTTC. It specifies CASSVLTSTYNEQFF.

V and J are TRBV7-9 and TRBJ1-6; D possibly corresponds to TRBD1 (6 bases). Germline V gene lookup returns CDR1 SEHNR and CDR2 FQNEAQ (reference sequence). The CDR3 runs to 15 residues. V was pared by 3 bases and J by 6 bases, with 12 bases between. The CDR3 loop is CASSFSGGINSPLHF. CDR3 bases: TGTGCCAGCAGCTTTTCTGGGGGCATTAATTCACCCCTCCACTTT. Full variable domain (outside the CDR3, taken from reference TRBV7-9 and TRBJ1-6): DTGVSQNPRHKITKRGQNVTFRCDPISEHNRLYWYRQTLGQGPEFLTYFQNEAQLEKSRLLSDRFSAERPKGSFSTLEIQRTEQGDSAMYLCASSFSGGINSPLHFGNGTRLTVT.

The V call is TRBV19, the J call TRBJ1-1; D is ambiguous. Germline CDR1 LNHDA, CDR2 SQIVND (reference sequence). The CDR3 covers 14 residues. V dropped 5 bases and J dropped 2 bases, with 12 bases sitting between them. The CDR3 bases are TGTGCCAGTAGTGACCTGGGAGCCAACACTGAAGCTTTCTTT. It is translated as CASSDLGANTEAFF. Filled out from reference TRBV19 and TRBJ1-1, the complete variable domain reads DGGITQSPKYLFRKEGQNVTLSCEQNLNHDAMYWYRQDPGQGLRLIYYSQIVNDFQKGDIAEGYSVSREKKESFPLTVTSAQKNPTAFYLCASSDLGANTEAFFGQGTRLTVV.

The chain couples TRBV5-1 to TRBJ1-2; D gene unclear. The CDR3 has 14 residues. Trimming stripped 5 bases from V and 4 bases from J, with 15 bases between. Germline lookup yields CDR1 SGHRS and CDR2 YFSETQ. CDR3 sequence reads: CASREATGSYGYTF. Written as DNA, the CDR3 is TGCGCCAGCAGGGAGGCAACGGGCAGCTATGGCTACACCTTC.

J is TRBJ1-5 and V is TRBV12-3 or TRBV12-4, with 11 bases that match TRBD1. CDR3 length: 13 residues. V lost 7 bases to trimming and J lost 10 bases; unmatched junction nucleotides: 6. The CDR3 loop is CASTLDRGLPQHF. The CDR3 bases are TGTGCCAGCACCTTGGACAGGGGGCTACCCCAGCATTTT.

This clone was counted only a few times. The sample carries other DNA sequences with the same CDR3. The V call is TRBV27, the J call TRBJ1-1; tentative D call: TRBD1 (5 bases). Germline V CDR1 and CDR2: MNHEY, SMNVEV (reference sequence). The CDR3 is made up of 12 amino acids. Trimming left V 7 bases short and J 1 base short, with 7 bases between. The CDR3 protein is CASTGGNTEAFF. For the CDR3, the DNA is TGTGCCAGCACGGGGGGGAACACTGAAGCTTTCTTT.

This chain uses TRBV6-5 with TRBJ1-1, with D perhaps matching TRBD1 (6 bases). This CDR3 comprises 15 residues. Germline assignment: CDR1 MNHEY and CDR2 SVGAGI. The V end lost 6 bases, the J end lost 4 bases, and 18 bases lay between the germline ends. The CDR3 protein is CASSYGQTSGTEAFF. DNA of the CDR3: TGTGCCAGCAGCTACGGACAGACCTCGGGCACTGAAGCTTTCTTT.

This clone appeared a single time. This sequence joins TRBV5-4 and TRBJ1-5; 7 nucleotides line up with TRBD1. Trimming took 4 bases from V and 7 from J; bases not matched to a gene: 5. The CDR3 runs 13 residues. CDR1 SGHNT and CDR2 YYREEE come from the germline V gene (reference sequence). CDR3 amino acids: CASSTDRRQPQHF. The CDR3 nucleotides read TGTGCCAGCAGCACGGACAGGAGGCAGCCCCAGCATTTT.

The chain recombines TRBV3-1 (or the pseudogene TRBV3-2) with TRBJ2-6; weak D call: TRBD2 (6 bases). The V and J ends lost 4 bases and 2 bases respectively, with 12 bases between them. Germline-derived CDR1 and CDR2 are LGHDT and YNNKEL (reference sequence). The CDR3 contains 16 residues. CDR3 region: CASSLRGGPGANVLTF. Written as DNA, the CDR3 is TGTGCCAGCAGCCTCCGCGGAGGGCCTGGGGCCAACGTCCTGACTTTC.

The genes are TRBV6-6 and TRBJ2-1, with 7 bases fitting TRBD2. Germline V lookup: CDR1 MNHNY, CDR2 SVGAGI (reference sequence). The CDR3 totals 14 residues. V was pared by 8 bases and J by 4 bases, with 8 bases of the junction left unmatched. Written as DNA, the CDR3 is TGTGCCAGCCGAGTGGCTAGCGGTTACAATGAGCAGTTCTTC. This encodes CASRVASGYNEQFF.

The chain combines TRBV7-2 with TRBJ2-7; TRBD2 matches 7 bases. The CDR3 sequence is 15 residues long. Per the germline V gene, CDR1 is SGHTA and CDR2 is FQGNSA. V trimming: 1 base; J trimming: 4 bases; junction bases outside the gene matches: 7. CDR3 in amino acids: CASSLEAIAGYEQYV. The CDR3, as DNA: TGTGCCAGCAGCTTAGAGGCGATAGCGGGTTACGAGCAGTACGTC.

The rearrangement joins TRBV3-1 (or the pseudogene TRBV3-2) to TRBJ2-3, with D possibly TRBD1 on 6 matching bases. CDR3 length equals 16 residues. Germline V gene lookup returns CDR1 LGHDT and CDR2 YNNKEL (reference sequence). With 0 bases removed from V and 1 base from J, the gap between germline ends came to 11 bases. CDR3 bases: TGTGCCAGCAGCCAAGATATGGCAGGGGGCACAGATACGCAGTATTTT. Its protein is CASSQDMAGGTDTQYF.

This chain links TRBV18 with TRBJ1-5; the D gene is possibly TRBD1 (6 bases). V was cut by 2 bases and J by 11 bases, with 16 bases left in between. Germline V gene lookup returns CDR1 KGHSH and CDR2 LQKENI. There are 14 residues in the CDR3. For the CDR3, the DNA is TGTGCCAGCTCACCAAGACAGGAGGCTGGGGCCCAGCATTTT. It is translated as CASSPRQEAGAQHF.

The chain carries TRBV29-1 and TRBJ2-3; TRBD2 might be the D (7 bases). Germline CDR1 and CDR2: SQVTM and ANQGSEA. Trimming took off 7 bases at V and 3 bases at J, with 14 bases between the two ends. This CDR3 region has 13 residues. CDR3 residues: CSGGGGGTDTQYF. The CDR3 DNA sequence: TGCAGCGGGGGGGGCGGAGGAACAGATACGCAGTATTTT.

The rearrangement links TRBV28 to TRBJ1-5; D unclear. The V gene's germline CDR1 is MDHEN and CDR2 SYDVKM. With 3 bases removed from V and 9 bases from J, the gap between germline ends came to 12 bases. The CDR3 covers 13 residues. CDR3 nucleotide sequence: TGTGCCAGCAGTTTTAGTAGTGCAACGCCCCAGCATTTT. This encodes CASSFSSATPQHF. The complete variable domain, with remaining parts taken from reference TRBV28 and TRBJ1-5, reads DVKVTQSSRYLVKRTGEKVFLECVQDMDHENMFWYRQDPGLGLRLIYFSYDVKMKEKGDIPEGYSVSREKKERFSLILESASTNQTSMYLCASSFSSATPQHFGDGTRLSIL.

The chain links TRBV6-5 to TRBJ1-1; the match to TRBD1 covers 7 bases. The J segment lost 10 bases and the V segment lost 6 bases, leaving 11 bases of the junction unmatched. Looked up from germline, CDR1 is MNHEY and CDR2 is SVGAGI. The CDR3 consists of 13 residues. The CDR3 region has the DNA TGTGCCAGCAGCGCACAGGGGATAGAGGTAGCTTTCTTT. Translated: CASSAQGIEVAFF.

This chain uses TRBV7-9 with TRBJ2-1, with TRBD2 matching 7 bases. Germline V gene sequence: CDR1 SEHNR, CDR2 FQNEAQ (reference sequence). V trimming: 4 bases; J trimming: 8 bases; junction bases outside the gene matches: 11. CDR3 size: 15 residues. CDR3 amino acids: CASSSLAAVGDEQFF. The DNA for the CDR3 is TGTGCCAGCAGCTCCCTAGCGGCAGTAGGGGATGAGCAGTTCTTC.

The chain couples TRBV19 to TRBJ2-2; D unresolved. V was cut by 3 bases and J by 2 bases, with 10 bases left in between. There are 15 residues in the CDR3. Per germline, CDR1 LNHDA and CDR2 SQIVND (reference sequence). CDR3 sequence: CASSILSDNTGELFF. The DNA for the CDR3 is TGTGCCAGTAGTATTCTGAGCGATAACACCGGGGAGCTGTTTTTT.

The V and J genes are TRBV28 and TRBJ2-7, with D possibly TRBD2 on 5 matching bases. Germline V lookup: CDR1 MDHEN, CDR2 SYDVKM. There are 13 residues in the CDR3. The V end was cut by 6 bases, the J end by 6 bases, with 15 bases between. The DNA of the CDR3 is TGTGCCAGCAGCCTCCGGACTCCCCGCGAGCAGTACGTC. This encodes CASSLRTPREQYV.